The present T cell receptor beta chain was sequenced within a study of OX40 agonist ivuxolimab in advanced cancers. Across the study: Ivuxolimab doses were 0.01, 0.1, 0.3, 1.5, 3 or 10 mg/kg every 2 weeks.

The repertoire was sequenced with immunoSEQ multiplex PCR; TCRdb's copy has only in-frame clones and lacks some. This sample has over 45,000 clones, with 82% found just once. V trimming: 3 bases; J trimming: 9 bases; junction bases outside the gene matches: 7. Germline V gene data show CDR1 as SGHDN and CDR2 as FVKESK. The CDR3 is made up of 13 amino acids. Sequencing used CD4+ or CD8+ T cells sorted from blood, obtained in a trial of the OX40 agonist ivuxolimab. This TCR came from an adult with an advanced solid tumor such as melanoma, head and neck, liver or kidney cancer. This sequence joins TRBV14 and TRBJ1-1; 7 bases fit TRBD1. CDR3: CASSQRDSLKAFF. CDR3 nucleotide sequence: TGTGCCAGCAGCCAGAGGGACAGCCTTAAAGCTTTCTTT.